This TCR beta chain was profiled in a study of cytotoxic CD8 clonotypes in ibrutinib-treated CLL. As for the study in general: There were roughly twelve relapsed/refractory patients and around 15 treatment-naive patients, and approximately 17 were IGHV unmutated. General study findings and limits: Rising at ibrutinib response, clonality subsequently fell back toward baseline at progression.

Some clones are missing from TCRdb's copy, which holds only in-frame ones; the method was immunoSEQ multiplex PCR. The repertoire has approximately 84,000 clones, 85% to 90% of them found once; the top ten carry about 5.8%. This clone was found once. Its cognate antigen is unknown. Germline assignment: CDR1 KGHSH and CDR2 LQKENI. CDR3 size: 14 residues. The V and J ends lost 2 bases and 5 bases, in that order; junction bases with no gene match: 5. The TCR originated in a human donor with chronic lymphocytic leukemia. This rearrangement joins TRBV18 to TRBJ1-1; 7 bases align to TRBD1. The material was PBMCs, obtained before ibrutinib treatment. The CDR3 DNA reads TGTGCCAGCTCACCATCGGGACAGAATACTGAAGCTTTCTTT. It yields the protein CASSPSGQNTEAFF.